A single sample gave rise to the 13 T cell receptor beta chains below, sequenced in a study of cytomegalovirus exposure and HLA in healthy donors. The PCR made use of 60 Vbeta and 13 Jbeta primers. Sequenced by immunoSEQ multiplex PCR; TCRdb stores in-frame clones only, minus some. The repertoire holds more than 140,000 clones, about 80% seen once, with about 0.66% in the top ten. Sample: PBMCs. These receptors all come from a male donor in good health and CMV-seronegative.

CDR3 in amino acids: CAISDGSGAGETYEQYF. The CDR3 coding sequence is TGTGCCATCAGTGACGGCTCTGGAGCGGGAGAAACCTACGAGCAGTACTTC. The V call is TRBV10-3, the J call TRBJ2-7; 8 nucleotides align to TRBD2. This CDR3 contains 17 residues. CDR1 and CDR2 (germline): ENHRY, SYGVKD. The junction had 12 bases not matched to a gene; V was cut back by 3 bases and J by 2 bases.

The CDR3 protein is CASSSGQESSPLHF. The CDR3 nucleotides are TGTGCCAGCAGTTCCGGACAGGAGAGTTCACCCCTCCACTTT. The rearrangement links TRBV6-5 to TRBJ1-6; TRBD1 matches at 7 bases. Germline CDR1 is MNHEY and CDR2 is SVGAGI. The V gene end was trimmed by 4 bases and the J gene end by 9 bases; junction bases not matched to a gene: 6. There are 14 residues in the CDR3.

V gene TRBV11-2 combines with J gene TRBJ1-2; 7 bases map to TRBD1. Germline V gene lookup returns CDR1 SGHAT and CDR2 FQNNGV. The CDR3 is 13 residues long. The trim removed 5 bases at V and 8 bases at J, leaving 8 bases unmatched. The CDR3 reads CASSELRQGGYTF. The CDR3 DNA reads TGTGCCAGCAGCGAGCTTAGACAGGGCGGCTACACCTTC. Variable domain in full (rest from reference TRBV11-2 and TRBJ1-2): EAGVAQSPRYKIIEKRQSVAFWCNPISGHATLYWYQQILGQGPKLLIQFQNNGVVDDSQLPKDRFSAERLKGVDSTLKIQPAKLEDSAVYLCASSELRQGGYTFGSGTRLTVV.

Details on this clone: One junction end does not reproduce the germline sequence, and a read error may be involved. The chain has TRBV7-9 and TRBJ2-5; TRBD1 or TRBD2 may be the D gene (6 bases each). The germline CDR1 and CDR2 sequences are SEHNR and FQNEAQ (reference sequence). This CDR3 has 14 amino acids. CDR3 sequence reads: CSSSLADSEETQYF. The DNA of the CDR3 is TGTTCCAGCAGCTTAGCGGACAGTGAAGAGACCCAGTACTTC. Using reference TRBV7-9 and TRBJ2-5 for the parts outside the CDR3, the full variable domain is DTGVSQNPRHKITKRGQNVTFRCDPISEHNRLYWYRQTLGQGPEFLTYFQNEAQLEKSRLLSDRFSAERPKGSFSTLEIQRTEQGDSAMYLCSSSLADSEETQYFGPGTRLLVL.

CDR3 amino acids: CASSPDKGSVVVAEAFF. In nucleotides, the CDR3 is TGCGCCAGCAGCCCTGACAAGGGGTCGGTCGTAGTGGCTGAAGCTTTCTTT. The genes are TRBV4-1 and TRBJ1-1, with a weak D call TRBD1 (5 bases). There are 17 residues in the CDR3. Germline loops: CDR1 MGHRA, CDR2 YSYEKL. V was cut by 4 bases and J by 6 bases, with 24 bases left in between.

V gene TRBV9 combines with J gene TRBJ2-3, with 11 bases identical to TRBD2. With V trimmed by 4 bases and J by 5 bases, 9 bases remained unmatched. Germline V lookup: CDR1 SGDLS, CDR2 YYNGEE. The length of the CDR3 is 16 residues. The CDR3 DNA sequence: TGTGCCAGCAGCTTGATAGCGGGAGGGCCCGGAGATACGCAGTATTTT. Its translation is CASSLIAGGPGDTQYF.

This clone was seen just once. CDR3 DNA: TGTGCCAGCAGCTTGCTCAGCGGGATGGACTCTGGGGCCAACGTCCTGACTTTC. It yields the protein CASSLLSGMDSGANVLTF. J is TRBJ2-6 and V is TRBV5-6; 7 nucleotides match TRBD2. V lost 1 base and J lost 0; bases outside the gene matches: 7. The CDR3 sequence is 18 residues long. Germline CDR1 reads SGHDT; CDR2 reads YYEEEE.

The rearrangement links TRBV9 to TRBJ1-1; possibly TRBD1 for D (5 bases). Germline loops: CDR1 SGDLS, CDR2 YYNGEE. The V end lost 1 base, the J end lost 8 bases, and 12 bases lay between the germline ends. This CDR3 is 13 amino acids long. The CDR3 DNA reads as TGTGCCAGCAGCGTATCCCAGGGTTCCGAAGCTTTCTTT. This codes for CASSVSQGSEAFF.

The chain employs TRBV29-1 and TRBJ2-5, with D perhaps matching TRBD2 (7 bases). Looked up from germline, CDR1 is SQVTM and CDR2 is ANQGSEA. V was clipped by 7 bases and J by 4 bases, with 13 bases between them. There are 12 residues in the CDR3. The chain's CDR3 is CSGGGRGETQYF. The CDR3 nucleotides are TGCAGCGGGGGGGGGCGCGGAGAGACCCAGTACTTC.

The chain has TRBV10-3 and TRBJ1-3; D gene uncertain. The CDR3 totals 15 residues. Germline V gives CDR1 ENHRY, CDR2 SYGVKD. Trimming pared 3 bases from V and 0 bases from J, leaving 9 bases between. Here the CDR3 reads CAISDLRDSGNTIYF. The CDR3 coding sequence is TGTGCCATCAGTGATTTGAGGGACTCTGGAAACACCATATATTTT.

This sequence joins TRBV6-5 and TRBJ1-2; 9 bases match TRBD1. Germline V gene data show CDR1 as MNHEY and CDR2 as SVGAGI. The CDR3 runs to 15 residues. V shed 4 bases and J 1 base; nucleotides not matched to a gene: 4. The CDR3 sequence: CASSSPGQGNYGYTF. CDR3 sequence (DNA): TGTGCCAGCAGTTCCCCGGGACAGGGTAACTATGGCTACACCTTC.

The rearrangement joins TRBV5-1 to TRBJ2-3, with a tentative D call TRBD2 (6 bases). CDR3 length: 16 residues. The germline V and J ends were trimmed by 5 bases and 0 bases, with 16 bases remaining between them. CDR1 and CDR2 from the germline V gene are SGHRS and YFSETQ. The chain's CDR3 is CASRIPGLGSTDTQYF. CDR3 nucleotides: TGCGCCAGCAGAATCCCGGGACTCGGAAGCACAGATACGCAGTATTTT.

The chain combines TRBV19 with TRBJ1-2, with D perhaps TRBD1 (6 bases). V dropped 4 bases and J dropped 5 bases, with 20 bases sitting between them. The CDR3 has 16 residues. Germline V gene data show CDR1 as LNHDA and CDR2 as SQIVND (reference sequence). DNA for the CDR3: TGTGCCAGTAGTACGAACAGGGACCGAGGAGGTTATGGCTACACCTTC. Translation gives CASSTNRDRGGYGYTF.